This TCR beta chain stems from a study of blood T cells in healthy people across ages. The people who gave samples were healthy Caucasians from Russia, aged about 6 to 100. Together with a sample-barcoded 5' primer, a J-beta primer mix was included in a second PCR lasting about 6 to 11 cycles. Each CDR3 protein gets one entry after TCRdb re-called the 5' RACE reads with MiXCR. The sample includes 1 million or so distinct CDR3 sequences, roughly a quarter seen only once; the top ten take 0.65% to 0.95%. This clonotype was seen only a few times. Its antigen remains unknown. The junction shows a germline mismatch at one end, possibly a read error. Findings of the study overall: Long-lived donors had more naive CD4+ cells and higher diversity than aged donors.

These data are also associated with another study on T cells of mothers and their children. That source reports: The authors used all extracted RNA for cDNA synthesis, at 1.5 ug per 15 ul. Slightly, though not significantly, more overlap was seen in related than in unrelated mother-child pairs.

Sequenced input: blood. This receptor was taken from a girl aged 2 to 10 in good health.

This chain's CDR3 is CASSLAGYGHTF. For the CDR3, the DNA is TGCGCCAGCAGCTTGGCAGGCTATGGCCACACCTTC. This chain uses TRBV5-1 with TRBJ1-2; D gene unclear. CDR1 is SGHRS and CDR2 is YFSETQ in the germline V gene. The CDR3 contains 12 residues.